This T cell receptor beta chain was recovered during a study of cytomegalovirus exposure and HLA in healthy donors. Regarding the study as a whole: In vitro, a few CMV-associated chains proved specific for CMV antigens.

The study ran its PCR with 60 Vbeta and 13 Jbeta primers. In the original workflow: An analysis performed later counted about 80 million unique TCR beta chains (roughly 11 million of them shared). Method: immunoSEQ multiplex PCR; TCRdb's copy keeps in-frame clones and lacks some. Clonal size and the V and J genes are those of that table, whereas D and trimming came from the DNA. The sample holds 81,000 or so clones; 62% are singletons and the top ten take over 5%. This clone was counted between two and nine times. Antigen specificity is unknown. CDR1 and CDR2 from the germline V gene are SGHRS and YFSETQ. CDR3 length equals 14 residues.

The sample taken for sequencing was PBMCs. The rearrangement joins TRBV5-1 to TRBJ2-5, with 8 nucleotides matching TRBD1. The end of the DNA is better explained by TRBJ2-7, so the J call may be wrong. The source is a woman in her thirties in good health and CMV-seropositive. The CDR3 spells CASSPGTGNYEQYF. Here the CDR3 DNA reads TGCGCCAGCAGCCCGGGGACAGGCAACTACGAGCAGTACTTC.